This T cell receptor (beta chain) emerged from a study of cytomegalovirus exposure and HLA in healthy donors. Whole-study results and caveats: For TCR beta chains, V- and J-gene trimming was later linked to a missense DCLRE1C variant. Specificity of a few CMV-associated chains for CMV antigens was verified in vitro. In a later analysis, HLA-associated TCR beta chains were more clonally expanded than equally common others.

PCR involved 60 Vbeta and 13 Jbeta primers. The assay was immunoSEQ multiplex PCR, and TCRdb's table has in-frame clones only and misses some. This table has fewer than 200,000 clones, about 71% appearing once. In germline, CDR1 is MGHRA, CDR2 YSYEKL. V lost 2 bases, J lost 2 bases, and 6 bases stayed unmatched. The CDR3 has 16 amino acids. As concerns this clone: The target antigen is unknown.

The gene calls are TRBV4-1 and TRBJ2-5, with TRBD1 matching over 9 bases. The source of this sequence is a woman in her thirties or forties in good health and CMV-seropositive. The sequenced sample consisted of PBMCs. CDR3 loop: CASSQLPTGGQETQYF. The CDR3 DNA reads TGCGCCAGCAGCCAACTACCGACAGGGGGTCAAGAGACCCAGTACTTC.